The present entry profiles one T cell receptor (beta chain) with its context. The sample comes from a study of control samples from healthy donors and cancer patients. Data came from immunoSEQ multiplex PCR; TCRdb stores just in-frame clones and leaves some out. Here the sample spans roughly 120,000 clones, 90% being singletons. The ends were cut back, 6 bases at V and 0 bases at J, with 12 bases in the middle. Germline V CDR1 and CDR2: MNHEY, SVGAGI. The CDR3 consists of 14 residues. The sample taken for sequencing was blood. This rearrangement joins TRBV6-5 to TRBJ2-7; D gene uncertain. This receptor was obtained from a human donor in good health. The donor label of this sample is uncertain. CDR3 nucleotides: TGTGCCAGCAGCTCTCCGACATTCTCCTACGAGCAGTACTTC. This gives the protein CASSSPTFSYEQYF.